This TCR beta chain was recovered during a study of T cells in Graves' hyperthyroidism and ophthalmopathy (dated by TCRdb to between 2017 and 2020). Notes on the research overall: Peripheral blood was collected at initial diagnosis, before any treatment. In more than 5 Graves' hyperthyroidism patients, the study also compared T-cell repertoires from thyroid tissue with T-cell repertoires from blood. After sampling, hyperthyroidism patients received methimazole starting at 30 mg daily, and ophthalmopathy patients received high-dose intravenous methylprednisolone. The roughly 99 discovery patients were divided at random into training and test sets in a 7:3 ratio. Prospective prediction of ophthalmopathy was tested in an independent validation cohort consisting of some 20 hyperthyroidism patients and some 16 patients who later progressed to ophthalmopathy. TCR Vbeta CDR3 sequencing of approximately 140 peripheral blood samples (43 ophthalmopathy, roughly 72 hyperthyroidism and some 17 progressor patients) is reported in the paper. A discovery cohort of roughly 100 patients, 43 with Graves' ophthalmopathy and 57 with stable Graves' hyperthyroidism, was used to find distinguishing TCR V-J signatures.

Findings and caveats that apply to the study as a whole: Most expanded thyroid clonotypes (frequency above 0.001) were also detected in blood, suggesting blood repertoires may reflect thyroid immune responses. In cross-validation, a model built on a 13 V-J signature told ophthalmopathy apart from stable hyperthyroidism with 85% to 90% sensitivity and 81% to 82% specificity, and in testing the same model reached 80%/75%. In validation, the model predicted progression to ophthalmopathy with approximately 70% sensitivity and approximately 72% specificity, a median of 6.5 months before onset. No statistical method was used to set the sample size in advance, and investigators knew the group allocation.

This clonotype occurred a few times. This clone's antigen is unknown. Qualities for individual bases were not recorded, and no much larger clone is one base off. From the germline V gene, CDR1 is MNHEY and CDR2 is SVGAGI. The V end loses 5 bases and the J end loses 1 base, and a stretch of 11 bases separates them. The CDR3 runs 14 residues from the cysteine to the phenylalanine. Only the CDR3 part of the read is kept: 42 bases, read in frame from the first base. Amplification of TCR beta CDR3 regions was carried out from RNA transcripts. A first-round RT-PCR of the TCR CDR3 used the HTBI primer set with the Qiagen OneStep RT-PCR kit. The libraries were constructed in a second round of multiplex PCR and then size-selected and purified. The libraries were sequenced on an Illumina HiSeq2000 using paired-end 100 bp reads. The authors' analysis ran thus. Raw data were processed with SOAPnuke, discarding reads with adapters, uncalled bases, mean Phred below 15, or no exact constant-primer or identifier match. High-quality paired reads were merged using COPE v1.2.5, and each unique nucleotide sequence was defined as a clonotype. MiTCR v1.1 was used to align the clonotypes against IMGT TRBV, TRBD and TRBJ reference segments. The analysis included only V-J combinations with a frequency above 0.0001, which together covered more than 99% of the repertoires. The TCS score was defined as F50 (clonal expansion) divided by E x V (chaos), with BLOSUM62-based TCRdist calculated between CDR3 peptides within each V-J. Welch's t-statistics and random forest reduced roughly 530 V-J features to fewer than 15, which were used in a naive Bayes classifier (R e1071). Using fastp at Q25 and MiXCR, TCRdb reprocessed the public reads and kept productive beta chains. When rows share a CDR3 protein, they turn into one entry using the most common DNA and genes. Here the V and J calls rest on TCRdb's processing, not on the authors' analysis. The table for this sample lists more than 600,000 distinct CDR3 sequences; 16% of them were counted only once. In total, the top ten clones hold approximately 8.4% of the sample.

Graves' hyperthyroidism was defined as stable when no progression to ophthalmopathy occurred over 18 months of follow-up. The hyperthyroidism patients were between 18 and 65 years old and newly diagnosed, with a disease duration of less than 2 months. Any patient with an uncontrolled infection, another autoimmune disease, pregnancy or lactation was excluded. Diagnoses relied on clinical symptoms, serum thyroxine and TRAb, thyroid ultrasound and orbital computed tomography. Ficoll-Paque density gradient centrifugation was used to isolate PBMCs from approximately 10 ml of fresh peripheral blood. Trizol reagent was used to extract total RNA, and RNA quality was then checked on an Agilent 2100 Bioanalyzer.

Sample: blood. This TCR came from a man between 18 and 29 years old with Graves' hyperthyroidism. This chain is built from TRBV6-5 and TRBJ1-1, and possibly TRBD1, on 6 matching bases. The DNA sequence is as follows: TGTGCCAGCAGTACTACAGGGCCGAACACTGAAGCTTTCTTT. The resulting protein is CASSTTGPNTEAFF.